This TCR beta chain came from a study of T cells in Graves' hyperthyroidism and ophthalmopathy. Findings of the study overall: The model identified upcoming ophthalmopathy a median 6.5 months ahead of onset.

With 5 bases clipped from V and 1 base from J, the junction kept 6 bases outside the gene matches. The CDR3 length is 15 residues. CDR1 and CDR2 from the germline V gene are SEHNR and FQNEAQ (reference sequence). A word on this clonotype: As yet, its antigen is unknown.

Absence of ophthalmopathy progression within 18 months defined stable Graves' hyperthyroidism. Hyperthyroidism was newly diagnosed in patients aged 18 to 65 (duration under 2 months). Patients were excluded for uncontrolled infection, other autoimmune disease, pregnancy or lactation. Amplification yielded TCR beta CDR3 regions, with RNA transcripts as the source. HTBI primers were the set used in a first-round RT-PCR of the TCR CDR3. Via MiXCR, TCRdb re-called the multiplex PCR reads, giving one row per CDR3 protein. The sample includes under 350,000 distinct CDR3 sequences, approximately 22% seen only once; the top ten take around half.

Input material: blood. The rearrangement uses TRBV7-9 and TRBJ2-3, with 7 bases matching TRBD1. This clonotype was obtained from a woman between 50 and 59 years old with Graves' hyperthyroidism. The CDR3 DNA reads TGTGCCAGCAGCGGCCGACAGGGACGCACAGATACGCAGTATTTT. Encoded protein: CASSGRQGRTDTQYF.